This T cell receptor beta chain was documented in a study of Ad26.COV2.S vaccination and SARS-CoV-2 variants. Study context: In the study, Ad26.COV2.S was injected intramuscularly once, or twice 56 days apart.

Sample treatment: some 19 received Ad26.COV2.S at low or high dose, single or two shots; roughly five received placebo; per-sample allocation not given. Each sample was drawn 63 days after the first injection (of vaccine or placebo). An Ad26 vector was used to express Wuhan-strain SARS-CoV-2 spike as the vaccine. The method was immunoSEQ multiplex PCR; TCRdb's version includes in-frame clones alone and lacks a portion of them. The table has roughly 400,000 clones, approximately 89% seen once. The CDR3 length is 13 residues. Between the trimmed V and J ends, which lost 4 bases and 10 bases, there was a span of 11 bases. Germline CDR1 LNHDA, CDR2 SQIVND (reference sequence). Whole-study results and caveats: Substantial post-vaccination breadth of spike-specific CD8+ and CD4+ T cell responses was reported. Estimates derived from TCR breadth and depth analyses may have underestimated total T cell responses.

With respect to this clone: The antigen remains undetermined.

Sequencing was performed on peripheral blood, taken in a trial of Ad26.COV2.S vaccine versus placebo. This chain connects TRBV19 to TRBJ1-6; TRBD1 is a possible D gene (6 bases). This sequence originates from a person aged 18-60 years who received the Ad26.COV2.S COVID-19 vaccine or a placebo. In DNA, the CDR3 is TGTGCCAGTAGTACTACAGGGAGCTCACCCCTCCACTTT. Protein: CASSTTGSSPLHF.